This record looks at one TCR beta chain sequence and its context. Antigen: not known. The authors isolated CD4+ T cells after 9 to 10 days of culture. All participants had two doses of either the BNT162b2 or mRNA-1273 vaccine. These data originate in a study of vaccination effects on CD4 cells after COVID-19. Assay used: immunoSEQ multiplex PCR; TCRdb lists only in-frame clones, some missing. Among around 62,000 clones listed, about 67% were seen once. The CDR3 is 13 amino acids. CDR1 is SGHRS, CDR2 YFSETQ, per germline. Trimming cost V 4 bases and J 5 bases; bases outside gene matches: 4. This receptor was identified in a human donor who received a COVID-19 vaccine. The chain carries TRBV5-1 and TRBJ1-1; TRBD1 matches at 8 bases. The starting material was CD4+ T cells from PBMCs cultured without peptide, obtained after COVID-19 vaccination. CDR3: CASSTGQGTEAFF. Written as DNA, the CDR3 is TGCGCCAGCAGCACCGGACAGGGAACTGAAGCTTTCTTT.